These T cell receptor beta chains were read from a single sample in a study of cytomegalovirus exposure and HLA in healthy donors. This table comes from immunoSEQ multiplex PCR, and its TCRdb copy is limited to in-frame clones, with some not included. The profile shows some 190,000 clones, around 76% of them singletons. The sequencing sample was made of PBMCs. These receptors all stem from a middle-aged man in good health and CMV-seronegative. Each CDR3 is given with its conserved first and last residue.

V: TRBV14
J: TRBJ2-2
CDR3: CASSQDVRGELLF

V: TRBV7-9
J: TRBJ2-7
CDR3: CASSSGQRAQYF

V: TRBV7-7
J: TRBJ2-7
CDR3: CASSPGQGAGEQYF

V: TRBV2
J: TRBJ1-2
CDR3: CASSTGEDYGYTF

V: TRBV7-3
J: TRBJ2-1
CDR3: CASSLTSLNEQFF

V: TRBV6-4
J: TRBJ1-2
CDR3: CASSESGQGHAYTF

V: TRBV7-8
J: TRBJ1-6
CDR3: CASTRWGTGNSPLHF

V: TRBV4-2
J: TRBJ2-7
CDR3: CASSQPGTSGPHEQYF

V: TRBV7-8
J: TRBJ2-5
CDR3: CASSRANRGGETQYF

V: TRBV2
J: TRBJ2-5
CDR3: CASSGSGGRQETQYF

V: TRBV30
J: TRBJ2-2
CDR3: CAWSLDSHGAGELFF

V: TRBV7-9
J: TRBJ2-6
CDR3: CASSASDRFSGANVLTF

V: TRBV7-2
J: TRBJ2-7
CDR3: CASSQRGTRSYEQYF

V: TRBV5-1
J: TRBJ2-1
CDR3: CASSLEAGYEQFF

V: TRBV28
J: TRBJ2-1
CDR3: CAAGRGFGEQFF

V: TRBV6-5
J: TRBJ2-7
CDR3: CASSEGAGSYEQYF

V: TRBV6-5
J: TRBJ2-1
CDR3: CASSYPGTGDHEQFF

V: TRBV28
J: TRBJ1-5
CDR3: CASMIPGGIGNQPQHF

V: TRBV4-3
J: TRBJ2-3
CDR3: CASRLAGGPRDTQYF

V: TRBV28
J: TRBJ2-3
CDR3: CASSSIAGAPDTQYF

V: TRBV7-9
J: TRBJ2-5
CDR3: CASSPRLQGKETQYF

V: TRBV7-2
J: TRBJ2-3
CDR3: CASSPPGIAGGFTDTQYF

V: TRBV11-2
J: TRBJ1-1
CDR3: CASSLFLGQGTEAFF

V: TRBV7-2
J: TRBJ2-7
CDR3: CASSAPDRGSYEQYF

V: TRBV2
J: TRBJ1-2
CDR3: CASSGQGYGYTF

V: TRBV6-5
J: TRBJ2-1
CDR3: CASSYGTGGEQFF

V: TRBV6-5
J: TRBJ1-2
CDR3: CASSYRQDRNYGYTF

V: TRBV6-5
J: TRBJ2-2
CDR3: CATTWTSGFTGELFF

V: TRBV7-2
J: TRBJ2-7
CDR3: CASSQHQGTRSEQYF

V: TRBV7-8
J: TRBJ2-1
CDR3: CASRPMGVGNNEQFF

V: TRBV5-4
J: TRBJ1-1
CDR3: CASTLGQGGTEAFF

V: TRBV18
J: TRBJ1-3
CDR3: CASSPPTGVIGNTIYF

V: TRBV6-1
J: TRBJ1-5
CDR3: CASSERGYGQPQHF

V: TRBV7-9
J: TRBJ1-3
CDR3: CASSTGKAGNTIYF

V: TRBV18
J: TRBJ2-7
CDR3: CASSPTIAGVHEQYF

V: TRBV30
J: TRBJ2-7
CDR3: CAWSVNPAGEQYF

V: TRBV30
J: TRBJ2-1
CDR3: CAGSSGERGQFF

V: TRBV5-6
J: TRBJ1-4
CDR3: CASSYREAANEKLFF

V: TRBV27
J: TRBJ2-7
CDR3: CASPHGQGQVEEQYF

V: TRBV2
J: TRBJ2-3
CDR3: CASRTSGGADTQYF

V: TRBV19
J: TRBJ1-1
CDR3: CASSPHTGGAGRRAFF

V: TRBV15
J: TRBJ1-2
CDR3: CATSRDLLAWQGGGYTF